A single sample gave rise to the 15 T cell receptor beta chains below, sequenced in a study of neurological immune-mediated disorders. TCRdb reanalysed the 5' RACE reads using MiXCR and keeps one entry per CDR3 protein. The sample contains fewer than 85,000 distinct CDR3 sequences, 17% of which appear only once. The sequenced sample consisted of PBMCs. Receptors originate from a woman in her forties in good health.

V usage is TRBV7-8 and J usage is TRBJ2-1; D unresolved. Looked up from germline, CDR1 is SGHVS and CDR2 is FQNEAQ. CDR3 length: 12 amino acids. Deletions cut 1 base from V and 10 bases from J, with 8 bases between. CDR3 in DNA: TGTGCCAGCAGCTTAGATCTCTGGGAGCAGTTCTTC. It specifies CASSLDLWEQFF.

Many counts were recorded for this clonotype. The rearrangement links TRBV7-2 to TRBJ2-3; 8 bases match TRBD2. V lost 6 bases to trimming and J lost 6 bases; unmatched junction nucleotides: 5. The CDR3 consists of 13 residues. Germline V gene data show CDR1 as SGHTA and CDR2 as FQGNSA. CDR3 coding DNA: TGTGCCAGCAGACCCCCTAGCGGGGATACGCAGTATTTT. Its protein product is CASRPPSGDTQYF.

Many counts were recorded for this clonotype. This CDR3 reads CASSLTSGGARETQYF. The DNA of the CDR3 is TGCGCCAGCAGCTTGACCAGCGGGGGGGCCCGGGAGACCCAGTACTTC. The chain joins TRBV5-1 to TRBJ2-5; 10 bases match TRBD2. The germline V gene encodes CDR1 SGHRS and CDR2 YFSETQ. V dropped 1 base and J dropped 5; count of bases not matched to a gene: 8. The CDR3 length is 16 residues.

The chain couples TRBV10-2 to TRBJ2-2; 10 bases are a match to TRBD2. The CDR3 length is 14 residues. Trimming cost V 9 bases and J 3 bases; bases outside gene matches: 4. Germline V CDR1 and CDR2: WSHSY, SAAADI. The CDR3 nucleotides are TGCGCCAGTTGGACTAGCGGAGACACCGGGGAGCTGTTTTTT. Protein sequence: CASWTSGDTGELFF.

The sample holds a few counts of this clonotype. The chain uses TRBV5-1 and TRBJ1-1; D is unresolved. The germline gives CDR1 SGHRS, CDR2 YFSETQ. The CDR3 loop spans 14 amino acids. V lost 1 base, J lost 3 bases, and 10 bases lay in between. CDR3 protein: CASSLMGLDTEAFF. The CDR3 DNA follows: TGCGCCAGCAGCTTGATGGGGTTGGACACTGAAGCTTTCTTT.

This clonotype was seen repeatedly, ten times or more. The rearrangement joins TRBV6-2 or TRBV6-3 to TRBJ2-7; weak D call: TRBD1 (7 bases). Trimming removed 5 bases from V and 0 bases from J, with 11 bases in between. The CDR3 contains 14 residues. Germline lookup yields CDR1 MNHEY and CDR2 SVGEGT. The CDR3 reads CASSQGEASYEQYF. CDR3 nucleotide sequence: TGTGCCAGCAGTCAGGGGGAGGCCTCCTACGAGCAGTACTTC.

Ten or more counts support this clonotype. CDR3 sequence reads: CASSRPPGRSNEKLFF. The CDR3 DNA reads TGTGCCAGCAGTCGCCCGCCGGGACGGTCAAATGAAAAACTGTTTTTT. This chain joins TRBV27 and TRBJ1-4; D may be TRBD1 (5 bases). The germline V gene encodes CDR1 MNHEY and CDR2 SMNVEV (reference sequence). V was cut by 5 bases and J by 5 bases, with 18 bases left in between. The CDR3 covers 16 residues.

This clonotype was recorded many times. The gene calls are TRBV7-2 and TRBJ1-2; D is possibly TRBD1 (6 bases). The CDR3 covers 15 residues. Germline CDR1 reads SGHTA; CDR2 reads FQGNSA. Between the trimmed V and J ends, which lost 4 bases and 5 bases, there was a span of 17 bases. The CDR3 nucleotides read TGTGCCAGCAGCTCTAAACCGACAGGACTTTATGGCTACACCTTC. It codes for CASSSKPTGLYGYTF.

The chain links TRBV5-1 to TRBJ2-2; 9 bases line up with TRBD2. Trimming took 0 bases from V and 7 from J; bases not matched to a gene: 7. The germline V gene encodes CDR1 SGHRS and CDR2 YFSETQ. This CDR3 is 16 amino acids long. This chain's CDR3 is CASSLDGGGAYGELFF. The CDR3 coding sequence is TGCGCCAGCAGCTTGGATGGCGGGGGGGCCTACGGGGAGCTGTTTTTT.

This clonotype appeared many times. The rearrangement joins TRBV12-3 or TRBV12-4 to TRBJ2-5; maybe TRBD2 (5 bases). V lost 2 bases to trimming and J lost 5 bases, with 6 bases between them. CDR3 length: 12 amino acids. CDR3 loop: CASSLREETQYF. The CDR3, as DNA: TGTGCCAGCAGTTTAAGGGAGGAGACCCAGTACTTC.

The sample holds many counts of this clonotype. This chain connects TRBV18 to TRBJ1-2; no clear D. Germline V lookup: CDR1 KGHSH, CDR2 LQKENI. The CDR3 is 14 residues long. The V and J ends lost 4 bases and 3 bases respectively, with 12 bases between them. The CDR3 region has the DNA TGTGCCAGCTCACTTGAGACGGGCGACTATGGCTACACCTTC. Translating gives CASSLETGDYGYTF.

There are many counts of this clonotype. The gene calls are TRBV7-2 and TRBJ2-5; tentatively, D is TRBD1 (6 bases). This CDR3 is 12 amino acids long. Trimming shortened V by 9 bases and J by 2 bases, and 10 bases separated the two germline ends. Germline-derived CDR1 and CDR2 are SGHTA and FQGNSA. This CDR3 reads CASGQPQETQYF. DNA for the CDR3: TGTGCCAGTGGACAGCCACAAGAGACCCAGTACTTC.

For this clonotype: The junction differs from germline at one of its ends, possibly a read error. This sequence joins TRBV10-2 and TRBJ2-4; 9 nucleotides align to TRBD1. Per the germline V gene, CDR1 is WSHSY and CDR2 is SAAADI. CDR3 length: 15 amino acids. The CDR3 reads CASSGGQGRKNIQYF. The DNA of the CDR3 is TGCGCCAGCAGTGGGGGACAGGGACGGAAAAACATACAGTACTTC.

The V call is TRBV20-1, the J call TRBJ2-7; D perhaps matches TRBD1 (6 bases). The germline V gene encodes CDR1 DFQATT and CDR2 SNEGSKA (reference sequence). CDR3 size: 12 residues. Trimming removed 2 bases from V and 7 bases from J, with 12 bases in between. CDR3 sequence reads: CSARPTGREQYF. In DNA form, the CDR3 reads TGCAGTGCTAGACCCACAGGGCGTGAGCAGTACTTC.

This clonotype was found many times. This sequence joins TRBV2 and TRBJ2-3; possible D gene TRBD2, 6 bases. Germline assignment: CDR1 SNHLY and CDR2 FYNNEI. The length of the CDR3 is 14 residues. V shed 7 bases and J shed 2 bases, with 13 bases lying between them. This CDR3 is CASTRAGNTDTQYF. DNA of the CDR3: TGTGCCAGCACCCGGGCGGGGAACACAGATACGCAGTATTTT. Full variable domain (outside the CDR3, taken from reference TRBV2 and TRBJ2-3): EPEVTQTPSHQVTQMGQEVILRCVPISNHLYFYWYRQILGQKVEFLVSFYNNEISEKSEIFDDQFSVERPDGSNFTLKIRSTKLEDSAMYFCASTRAGNTDTQYFGPGTRLTVL.